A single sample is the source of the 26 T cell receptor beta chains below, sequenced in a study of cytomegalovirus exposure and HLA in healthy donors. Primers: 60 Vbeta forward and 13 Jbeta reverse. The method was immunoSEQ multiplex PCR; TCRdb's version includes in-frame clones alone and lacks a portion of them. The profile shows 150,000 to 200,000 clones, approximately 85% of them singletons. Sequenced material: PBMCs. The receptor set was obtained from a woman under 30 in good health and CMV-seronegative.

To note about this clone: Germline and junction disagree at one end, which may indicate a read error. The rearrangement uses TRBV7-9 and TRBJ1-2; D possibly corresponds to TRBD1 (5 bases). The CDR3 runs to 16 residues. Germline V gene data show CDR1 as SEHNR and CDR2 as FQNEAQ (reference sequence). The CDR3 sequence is CSSSRTQVALGYGYTF. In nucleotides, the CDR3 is TGTTCCAGCAGCAGGACACAGGTTGCTTTGGGCTATGGCTACACCTTC.

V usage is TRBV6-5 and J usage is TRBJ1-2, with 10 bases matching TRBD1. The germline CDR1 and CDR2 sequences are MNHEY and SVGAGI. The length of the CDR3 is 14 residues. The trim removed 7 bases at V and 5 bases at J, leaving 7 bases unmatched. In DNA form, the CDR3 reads TGTGCCAGCATTTCCCGGGACAGGGGTTATGGCTACACCTTC. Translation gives CASISRDRGYGYTF.

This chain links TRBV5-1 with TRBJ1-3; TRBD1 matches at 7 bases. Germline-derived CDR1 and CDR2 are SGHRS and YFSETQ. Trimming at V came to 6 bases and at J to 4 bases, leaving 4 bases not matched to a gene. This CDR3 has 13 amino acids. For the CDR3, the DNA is TGCGCCAGCACCGCGACAGGGGGAAACACCATATATTTT. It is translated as CASTATGGNTIYF.

CDR3 sequence reads: CSVPRGHTEAFF. The CDR3 nucleotides read TGCAGCGTTCCCAGGGGGCACACTGAAGCTTTCTTT. The chain carries TRBV29-1 and TRBJ1-1, with 8 nucleotides matching TRBD1. Trimming removed 5 bases from V and 3 bases from J; junction bases left unmatched: 2. CDR3 size: 12 residues. CDR1 is SQVTM, CDR2 ANQGSEA, per germline.

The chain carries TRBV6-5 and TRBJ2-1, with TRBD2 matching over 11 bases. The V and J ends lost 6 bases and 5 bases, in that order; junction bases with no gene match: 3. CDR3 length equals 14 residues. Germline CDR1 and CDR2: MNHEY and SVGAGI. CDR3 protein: CASSGTSGHNEQFF. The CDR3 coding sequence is TGTGCCAGCAGCGGGACTAGCGGACACAATGAGCAGTTCTTC.

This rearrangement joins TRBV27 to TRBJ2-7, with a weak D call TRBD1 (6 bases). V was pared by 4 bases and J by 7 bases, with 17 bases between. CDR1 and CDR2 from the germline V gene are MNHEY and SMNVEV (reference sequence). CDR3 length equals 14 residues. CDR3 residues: CASSSTGTLGEQYF. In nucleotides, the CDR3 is TGTGCCAGCAGTTCTACAGGGACCCTTGGGGAGCAGTACTTC.

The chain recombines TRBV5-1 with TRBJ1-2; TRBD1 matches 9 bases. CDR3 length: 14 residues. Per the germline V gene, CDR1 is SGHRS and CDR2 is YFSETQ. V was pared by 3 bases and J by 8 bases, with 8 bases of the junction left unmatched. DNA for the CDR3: TGCGCCAGCAGCTCTCACAGGGGGCTGGAAGGCTACACCTTC. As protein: CASSSHRGLEGYTF.

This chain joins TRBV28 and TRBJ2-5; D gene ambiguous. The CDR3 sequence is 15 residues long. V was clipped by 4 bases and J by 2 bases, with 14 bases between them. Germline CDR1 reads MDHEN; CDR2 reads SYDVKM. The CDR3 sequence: CASSSDGERQETQYF. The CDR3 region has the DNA TGTGCCAGCAGTTCAGACGGAGAACGGCAAGAGACCCAGTACTTC. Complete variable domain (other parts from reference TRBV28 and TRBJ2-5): DVKVTQSSRYLVKRTGEKVFLECVQDMDHENMFWYRQDPGLGLRLIYFSYDVKMKEKGDIPEGYSVSREKKERFSLILESASTNQTSMYLCASSSDGERQETQYFGPGTRLLVL.

This CDR3 reads CASRPTSRGTTGELFF. CDR3 nucleotide sequence: TGTGCCAGCAGACCTACCTCCCGGGGAACGACCGGGGAGCTGTTTTTT. This sequence joins TRBV27 and TRBJ2-2, with D maybe TRBD2 (5 bases). CDR3 length equals 16 residues. Germline lookup yields CDR1 MNHEY and CDR2 SMNVEV (reference sequence). V was cut by 6 bases and J by 5 bases, with 19 bases left in between.

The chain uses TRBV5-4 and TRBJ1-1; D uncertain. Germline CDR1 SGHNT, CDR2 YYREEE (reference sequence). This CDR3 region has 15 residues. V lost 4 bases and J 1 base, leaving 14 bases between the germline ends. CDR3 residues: CASSLSVGGNTEAFF. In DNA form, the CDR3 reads TGTGCCAGCAGCCTCAGTGTAGGAGGGAACACTGAAGCTTTCTTT.

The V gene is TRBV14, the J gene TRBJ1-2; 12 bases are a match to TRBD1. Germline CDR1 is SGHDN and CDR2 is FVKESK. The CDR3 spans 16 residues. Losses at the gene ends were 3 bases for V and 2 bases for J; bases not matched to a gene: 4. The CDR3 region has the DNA TGTGCCAGCAGCCACCTGGGACAGGGGGCGAACTATGGCTACACCTTC. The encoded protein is CASSHLGQGANYGYTF.

This CDR3 is CASSLAGTALVLTF. CDR3 DNA sequence: TGCGCCAGCAGCTTGGCCGGGACTGCCCTCGTCCTGACTTTC. The J gene is TRBJ2-6, the V gene TRBV5-1; perhaps TRBD2 as D (6 bases). V was trimmed by 0 bases and J by 12 bases, leaving 13 bases between them. Germline CDR1 SGHRS, CDR2 YFSETQ. The CDR3 is 14 amino acids.

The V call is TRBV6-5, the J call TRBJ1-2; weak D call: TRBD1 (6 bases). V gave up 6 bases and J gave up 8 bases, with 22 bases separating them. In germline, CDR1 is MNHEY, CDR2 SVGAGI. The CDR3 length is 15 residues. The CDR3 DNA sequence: TGTGCCAGCAGCCCTTGGGTGGCGGGGGGCTACGGCTACACCTTC. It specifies CASSPWVAGGYGYTF.

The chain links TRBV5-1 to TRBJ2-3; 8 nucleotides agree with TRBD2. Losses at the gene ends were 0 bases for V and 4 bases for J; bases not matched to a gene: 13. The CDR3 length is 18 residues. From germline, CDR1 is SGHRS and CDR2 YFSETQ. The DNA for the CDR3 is TGCGCCAGCAGCTTGGGGCCTTCGGGGGGGGCCCAGTCAGATACGCAGTATTTT. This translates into CASSLGPSGGAQSDTQYF.

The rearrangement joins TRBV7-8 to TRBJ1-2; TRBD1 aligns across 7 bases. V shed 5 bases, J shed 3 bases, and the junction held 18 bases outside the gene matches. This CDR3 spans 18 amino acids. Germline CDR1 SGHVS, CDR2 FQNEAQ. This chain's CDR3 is CASSPRSWEQGHYYGYTF. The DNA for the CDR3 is TGTGCCAGCAGCCCGCGGTCATGGGAACAGGGGCATTACTATGGCTACACCTTC.

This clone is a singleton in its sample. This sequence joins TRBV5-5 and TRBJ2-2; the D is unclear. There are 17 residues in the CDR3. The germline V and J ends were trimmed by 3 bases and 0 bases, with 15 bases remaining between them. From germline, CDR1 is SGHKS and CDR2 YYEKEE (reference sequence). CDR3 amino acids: CASSSLYSLSNTGELFF. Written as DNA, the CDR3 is TGTGCCAGCAGCTCCCTATATAGCTTATCGAACACCGGGGAGCTGTTTTTT.

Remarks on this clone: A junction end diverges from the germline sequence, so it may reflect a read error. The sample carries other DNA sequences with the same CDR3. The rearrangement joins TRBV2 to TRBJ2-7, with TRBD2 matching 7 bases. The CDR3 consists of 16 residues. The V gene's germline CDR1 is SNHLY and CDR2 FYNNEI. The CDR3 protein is CASSEVAGEGNYEQYF. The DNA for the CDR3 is TGTGCCAGCAGTGAAGTTGCGGGAGAGGGGAATTACGAGCAGTACTTT. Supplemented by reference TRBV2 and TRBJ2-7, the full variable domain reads EPEVTQTPSHQVTQMGQEVILRCVPISNHLYFYWYRQILGQKVEFLVSFYNNEISEKSEIFDDQFSVERPDGSNFTLKIRSTKLEDSAMYFCASSEVAGEGNYEQYFGPGTRLTVT.

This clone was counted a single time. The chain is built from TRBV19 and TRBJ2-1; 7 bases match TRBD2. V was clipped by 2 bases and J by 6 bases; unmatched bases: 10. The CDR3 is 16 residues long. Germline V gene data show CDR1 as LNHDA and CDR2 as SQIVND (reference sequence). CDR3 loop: CASSIIAGVPLNEQFF. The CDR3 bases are TGTGCCAGTAGTATAATTGCGGGGGTCCCCCTCAATGAGCAGTTCTTC.

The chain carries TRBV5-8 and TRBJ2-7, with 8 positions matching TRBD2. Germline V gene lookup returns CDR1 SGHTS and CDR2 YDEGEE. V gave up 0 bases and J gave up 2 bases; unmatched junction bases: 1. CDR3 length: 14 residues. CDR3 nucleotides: TGTGCCAGCAGCTTGGGCGGGGGGCCCTACGAGCAGTACTTC. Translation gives CASSLGGGPYEQYF.

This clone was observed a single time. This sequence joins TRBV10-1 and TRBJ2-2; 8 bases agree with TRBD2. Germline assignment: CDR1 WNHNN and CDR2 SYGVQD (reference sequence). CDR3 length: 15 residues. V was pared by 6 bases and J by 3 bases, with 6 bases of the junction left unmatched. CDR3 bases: TGCGCCAGCAGCCTAAGCGGGAGCGACACCGGGGAGCTGTTTTTT. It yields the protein CASSLSGSDTGELFF.

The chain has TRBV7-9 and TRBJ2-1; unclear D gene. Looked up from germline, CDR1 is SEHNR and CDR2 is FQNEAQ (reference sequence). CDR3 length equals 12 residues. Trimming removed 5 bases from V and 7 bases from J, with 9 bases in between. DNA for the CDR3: TGTGCCAGCAGCCCAACTGCGAATGAGCAGTTCTTC. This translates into CASSPTANEQFF.

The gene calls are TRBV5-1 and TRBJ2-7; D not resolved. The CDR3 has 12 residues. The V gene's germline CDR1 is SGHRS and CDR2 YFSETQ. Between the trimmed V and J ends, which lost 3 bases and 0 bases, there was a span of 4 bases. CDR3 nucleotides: TGCGCCAGCAGCTCCAGCTCCTACGAGCAGTACTTC. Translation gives CASSSSSYEQYF.

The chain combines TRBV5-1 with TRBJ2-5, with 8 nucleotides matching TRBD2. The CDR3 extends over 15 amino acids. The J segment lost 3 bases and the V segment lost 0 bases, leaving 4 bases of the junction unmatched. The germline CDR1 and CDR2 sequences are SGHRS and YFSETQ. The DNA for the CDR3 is TGCGCCAGCAGCTTGGGCGGTAGCGGGGAAGAGACCCAGTACTTC. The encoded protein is CASSLGGSGEETQYF.

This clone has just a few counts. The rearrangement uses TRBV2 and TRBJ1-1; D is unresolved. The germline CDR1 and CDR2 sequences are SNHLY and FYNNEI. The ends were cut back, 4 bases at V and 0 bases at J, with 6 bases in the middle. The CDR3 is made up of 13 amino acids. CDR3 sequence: CASSADMNTEAFF. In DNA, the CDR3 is TGTGCCAGCAGTGCAGACATGAACACTGAAGCTTTCTTT.

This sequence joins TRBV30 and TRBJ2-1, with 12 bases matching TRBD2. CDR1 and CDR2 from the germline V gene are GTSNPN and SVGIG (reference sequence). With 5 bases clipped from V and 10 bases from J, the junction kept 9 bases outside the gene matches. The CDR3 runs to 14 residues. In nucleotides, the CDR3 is TGTGCCTGGGCCTTGGGACTAGCGGGCCGGGAGCAGTTCTTC. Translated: CAWALGLAGREQFF.

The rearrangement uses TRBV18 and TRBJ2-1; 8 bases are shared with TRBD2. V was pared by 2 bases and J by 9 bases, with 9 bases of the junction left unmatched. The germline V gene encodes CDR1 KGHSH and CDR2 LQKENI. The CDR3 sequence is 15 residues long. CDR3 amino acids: CASSPTSGGGVEQFF. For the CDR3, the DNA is TGTGCCAGCTCACCAACGAGCGGGGGAGGGGTTGAGCAGTTCTTC.